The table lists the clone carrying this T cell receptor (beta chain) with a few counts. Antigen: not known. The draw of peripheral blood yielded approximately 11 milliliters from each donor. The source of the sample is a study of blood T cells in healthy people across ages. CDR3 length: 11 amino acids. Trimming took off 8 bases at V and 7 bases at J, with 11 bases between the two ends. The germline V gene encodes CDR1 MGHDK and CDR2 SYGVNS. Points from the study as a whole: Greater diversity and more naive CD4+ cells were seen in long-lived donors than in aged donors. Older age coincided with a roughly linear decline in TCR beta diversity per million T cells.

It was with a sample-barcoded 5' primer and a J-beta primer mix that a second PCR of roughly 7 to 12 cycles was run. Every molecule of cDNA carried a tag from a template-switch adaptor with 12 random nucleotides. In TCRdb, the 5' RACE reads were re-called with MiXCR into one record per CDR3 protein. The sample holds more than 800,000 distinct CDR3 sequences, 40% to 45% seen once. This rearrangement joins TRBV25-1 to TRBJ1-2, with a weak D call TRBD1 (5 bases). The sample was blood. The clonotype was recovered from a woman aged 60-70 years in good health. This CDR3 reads CASSGPLGYTF. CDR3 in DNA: TGTGCCAGCTCGGGGCCTCTTGGCTACACCTTC.